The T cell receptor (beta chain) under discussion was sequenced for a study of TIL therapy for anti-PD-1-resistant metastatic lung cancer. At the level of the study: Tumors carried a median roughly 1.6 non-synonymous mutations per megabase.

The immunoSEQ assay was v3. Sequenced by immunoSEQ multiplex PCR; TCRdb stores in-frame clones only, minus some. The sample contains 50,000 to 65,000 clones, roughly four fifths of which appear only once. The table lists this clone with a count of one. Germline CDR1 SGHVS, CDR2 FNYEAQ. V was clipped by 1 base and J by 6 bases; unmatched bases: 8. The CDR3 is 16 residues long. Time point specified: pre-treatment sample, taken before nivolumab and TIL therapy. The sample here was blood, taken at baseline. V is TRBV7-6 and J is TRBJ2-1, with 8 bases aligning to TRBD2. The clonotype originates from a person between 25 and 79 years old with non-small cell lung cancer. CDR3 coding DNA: TGTGCCAGCAGCTTAGGTCAACTAGCGGCTGGCAATGAGCAGTTCTTC. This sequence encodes CASSLGQLAAGNEQFF.